This T cell receptor (beta chain) was identified in a study of blood T cells in healthy people across ages. In this sample, this clonotype turned up many times. It was with a sample-barcoded 5' primer and a J-beta primer mix that a second PCR of roughly 6 to 12 cycles was run. TCRdb independently ran MiXCR on the 5' RACE reads; one entry per CDR3 protein. The table shows over 1.5 million distinct CDR3 sequences, with about 49% occurring only once. The CDR3 runs to 11 residues. Trimming stripped 4 bases from V and 4 bases from J, with 7 bases between. Germline values: CDR1 SQVTM, CDR2 ANQGSEA. This chain joins TRBV29-1 and TRBJ2-5; tentatively, D is TRBD2 (5 bases). The clonotype originates from a woman between 40 and 55 years old in good health. Sequenced input: blood. DNA for the CDR3: TGCAGCGTTGTTCGGGGAGAGACCCAGTACTTC. As protein: CSVVRGETQYF.